Detailed here is one TCR beta chain. The antigen remains unidentified. A read error may account for a junction end that differs from germline. Prepared TCR beta cDNA libraries contained unique molecular identifiers. Input of roughly 0.95 to 10 million T cells yielded around 500,000 cDNA molecules. From the PCR reads, TCRdb called clonotypes with MiXCR, one entry per CDR3 protein. The table has hundreds of thousands of distinct CDR3 sequences, less than 35% seen once. Per the germline V gene, CDR1 is LNHNV and CDR2 is YYDKDF (reference sequence). The CDR3 loop spans 14 amino acids. This sample was taken from a study of post-analysis software for immune sequencing data. In the study overall: Disease trajectories encompassed relapsing-remitting, secondary progressive and progressive-relapsing multiple sclerosis. Whole-study findings and limits: About 5 TRBV segments were significantly more frequent in patients than in controls. TRBV5-6, TRBV5-1 and TRBV20-1 were among these segments. Under F measure analysis, samples from one preparation batch co-clustered strongly. For normalized Chao1 diversity, multiple sclerosis patients scored significantly lower than controls did.

The chain employs TRBV15 and TRBJ2-1; D is tentatively TRBD1 or TRBD2 (5 bases each). This receptor was taken from a girl aged 10-17 years with multiple sclerosis. Sample: blood. The CDR3 bases are TGTGTCACCAGCGGAAGGGGTACGTACAATGAGCAGTTCTTC. It codes for CVTSGRGTYNEQFF. The complete variable domain, with remaining parts taken from reference TRBV15 and TRBJ2-1, reads DAMVIQNPRYQVTQFGKPVTLSCSQTLNHNVMYWYQQKSSQAPKLLFHYYDKDFNNEADTPDNFQSRRPNTSFCFLDIRSPGLGDTAMYLCVTSGRGTYNEQFFGPGTRLTVL.